A selection of T cell receptor beta chains follows, all from one sample in a study of early T cells in non-severe SARS-CoV-2 infection. TCRdb itself ran the 5' RACE reads through MiXCR, one entry per CDR3 protein. Of roughly 8,500 distinct CDR3 sequences in the sample, about 5% were seen once. Sequenced sample: whole blood. These receptors were taken from an adult who was a healthcare worker with PCR-confirmed SARS-CoV-2 infection or an uninfected control (not recorded which). Both conserved end residues are part of each CDR3. A D gene is named only where the DNA matches it firmly. Some rows have no size entry. The others give once, few or many, or a class for an expanded clone.

cdr3_aa v_call clone_size j_call d_call
CAEGQGYYGYTF TRBV5-4 many TRBJ1-2 .
CASSRGLAGNEQFF TRBV9 many TRBJ2-1 TRBD2
CASSPGRGADTEAFF TRBV3-1 few TRBJ1-1 .
CATSGTSGRGRTQYF TRBV24-1 medium-sized TRBJ2-5 TRBD2
CASSLRLDATQYF TRBV18 medium-sized TRBJ2-5 .
CASSQDGWDGAEAFF TRBV4-3 medium-sized TRBJ1-1 .
CASSGGLAGQSYEQYF TRBV9 many TRBJ2-7 TRBD2
CASSLQGLAGPYNEQFF TRBV5-1 many TRBJ2-1 TRBD2
CASGYQGHNEQFF TRBV28 many TRBJ2-1 .
CASSQRDRISYNEQFF TRBV14 medium-sized TRBJ2-1 TRBD1
CASRTQNTEAFF TRBV19 many TRBJ1-1 .
CASTLGGSGNNEQFF TRBV6-2/TRBV6-3 medium-sized TRBJ2-1 TRBD2
CARGRLREAPSWSYNEQFF TRBV2 few TRBJ2-1 TRBD2
CASSLAMGPGTQYF TRBV5-1 many TRBJ2-3 .
CSVEPGLVF TRBV29-1 . TRBJ2-3 .
CASSSPVDNEQFF TRBV7-2 medium-sized TRBJ2-1 .
CASSPRDSSLENTEAFF TRBV18 many TRBJ1-1 TRBD1
CASSLRASGTNEQFF TRBV28 many TRBJ2-1 TRBD2
CASSPQLFSGNTIYF TRBV9 many TRBJ1-3 .
CASSAWTGGLTPYGYTF TRBV6-5 many TRBJ1-2 TRBD1
CASSVPGTDTQYF TRBV2 many TRBJ2-3 .
CASSTSSRLNTGELFF TRBV19 medium-sized TRBJ2-2 .
CASSLPAGGLNTEAFF TRBV28 many TRBJ1-1 TRBD1
CSARGQNNEQFF TRBV20-1 many TRBJ2-1 .
CASSQATSGWTLHTDTQYF TRBV3-1 medium-sized TRBJ2-3 TRBD2
CASGETSGREETQYF TRBV25-1 once TRBJ2-5 TRBD2
CASSYARTGGYGNTIYF TRBV6-5 many TRBJ1-3 TRBD1
CASSYPGQGDEQYF TRBV6-6 medium-sized TRBJ2-7 TRBD1
CASSIMTGGHINYGYTF TRBV19 many TRBJ1-2 TRBD1
CSAGPPSGRALDTQYF TRBV20-1 medium-sized TRBJ2-3 TRBD2
CASGIAIQNIQYF TRBV5-6 . TRBJ2-4 .
CASSQRTNINEQFF TRBV3-1 many TRBJ2-1 .
CASSPTSGSSSHEQFF TRBV14 medium-sized TRBJ2-1 TRBD2
CAWGGRAHEQFF TRBV30 medium-sized TRBJ2-1 .
CASSLGGTGHTEAFF TRBV5-1 many TRBJ1-1 TRBD1
CASSGQGSKDTEAFF TRBV5-1 medium-sized TRBJ1-1 TRBD1
CASSFPGQRRNEQFF TRBV11-2 medium-sized TRBJ2-1 .
CSARDTAEGKETQYF TRBV20-1 few TRBJ2-5 .
CSVAKTSQVYGYTF TRBV29-1 many TRBJ1-2 .
CASTRTGSDEQFF TRBV7-6 few TRBJ2-1 .
CASSPRGNTEAFF TRBV7-3 many TRBJ1-1 .
CSARDGGAANFNEQFF TRBV20-1 medium-sized TRBJ2-1 .
CATRGAANIQYF TRBV24-1 . TRBJ2-4 .
CAIQQGGGADTQYF TRBV6-2/TRBV6-3 . TRBJ2-3 TRBD1
CASSLAYEGTTDTQYF TRBV5-1 . TRBJ2-3 .
CASSEQGPLHTDTQYF TRBV6-1 many TRBJ2-3 .
CASSLLSGSKSDTQYF TRBV6-5 many TRBJ2-3 TRBD2
CSVVDAGGLAGELFF TRBV29-1 . TRBJ2-2 TRBD2